The 4 T cell receptor beta chains below all came from one sample that was sequenced in a study of T cells in Graves' hyperthyroidism and ophthalmopathy. TCR beta CDR3 region amplification was performed from RNA transcripts. TCR CDR3 regions were first amplified by RT-PCR with HTBI primers. Using its own MiXCR run on the multiplex PCR reads, TCRdb lists one record per CDR3 protein. The data contain 700,000 to 850,000 distinct CDR3 sequences, just over 35% of them singletons. Sequenced sample: blood. The receptors stem from a woman aged 35 to 49 with Graves' hyperthyroidism.

In its sample, this clonotype was seen many times. The rearrangement uses TRBV29-1 and TRBJ1-1; D gene ambiguous. The CDR3 sequence is 12 residues long. The germline V gene encodes CDR1 SQVTM and CDR2 ANQGSEA. Trimming took 7 bases from V and 1 from J, leaving 10 bases between them. The CDR3, as DNA: TGCAGCGGGAGCCCAGGGAACACTGAAGCTTTCTTT. It translates to CSGSPGNTEAFF.

This clonotype has a count of ten or more. The rearrangement uses TRBV7-2 and TRBJ2-7; a weak D match, TRBD2 (6 bases). This CDR3 comprises 14 residues. V gave up 0 bases and J gave up 6 bases, with 12 bases separating them. The germline V gene has CDR1 SGHTA and CDR2 FQGNSA. DNA of the CDR3: TGTGCCAGCAGCTTAGCTTTGGAGGGTAGCGAGCAGTACTTC. It is translated as CASSLALEGSEQYF.

This clonotype turned up a few times. This sequence joins TRBV20-1 and TRBJ1-2; no reliable D call. In germline, CDR1 is DFQATT, CDR2 SNEGSKA (reference sequence). This CDR3 region has 13 residues. With 3 bases removed from V and 2 bases from J, the gap between germline ends came to 10 bases. CDR3 in DNA: TGCAGTGCTAGGGACGAGAACAACTATGGCTACACCTTC. Translating it yields CSARDENNYGYTF.

This clonotype was found once. This could be a read error, since a much larger clone is one nucleotide away. The chain carries TRBV9 and TRBJ1-4, with 7 bases that match TRBD1. This CDR3 spans 15 amino acids. CDR1 and CDR2 from the germline V gene are SGDLS and YYNGEE. The CDR3: CASSIRDSDNEKLSF. In DNA form, the CDR3 reads TGTGCCAGCAGCATCAGGGACAGTGATAATGAAAAACTGTCTTTT.